What follows is one TCR beta chain and its context. Its antigen remains unidentified. 13 Jbeta primers and 60 Vbeta primers were used for the PCR. Clones were read by immunoSEQ multiplex PCR, and TCRdb kept only the in-frame ones, dropping some. The sample lists roughly 190,000 clones, 65% to 85% occurring once. This CDR3 has 12 residues. V dropped 3 bases and J dropped 8 bases, with 11 bases sitting between them. Germline V gene sequence: CDR1 SQVTM, CDR2 ANQGSEA. The data were taken from a study of cytomegalovirus exposure and HLA in healthy donors. Study details: Falling in the Caucasian-associated ancestry cluster were about four fifths of some 400 genotyped donors.

Study-wide results and caveats: Later analysis indicated greater clonal expansion among HLA-associated TCR beta chains than among equally common other chains. Later analysis identified several of the most significant clusters that appeared linked to common viral pathogens. With high specificity and sensitivity, the classifier reportedly diagnosed cytomegalovirus status.

The chain links TRBV29-1 to TRBJ2-1; D possibly corresponds to TRBD2 (6 bases). The TCR originated in a woman younger than 35 in good health and CMV-seronegative. The sample was PBMCs. The CDR3 DNA is TGCAGCGTTGAGCGGGGCAGCCATGAGCAGTTCTTC. Translated, it gives CSVERGSHEQFF.